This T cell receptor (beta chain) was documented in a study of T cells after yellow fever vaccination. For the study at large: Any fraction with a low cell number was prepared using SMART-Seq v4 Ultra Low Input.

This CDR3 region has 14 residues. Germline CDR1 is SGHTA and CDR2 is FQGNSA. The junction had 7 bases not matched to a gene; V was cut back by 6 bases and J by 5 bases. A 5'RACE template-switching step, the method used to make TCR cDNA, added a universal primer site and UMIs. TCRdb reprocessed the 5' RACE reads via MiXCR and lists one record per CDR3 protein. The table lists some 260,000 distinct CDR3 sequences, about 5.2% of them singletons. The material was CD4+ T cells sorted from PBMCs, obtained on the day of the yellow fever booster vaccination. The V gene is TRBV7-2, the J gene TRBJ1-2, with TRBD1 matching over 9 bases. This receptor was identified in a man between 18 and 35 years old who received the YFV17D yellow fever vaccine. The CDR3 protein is CASRRGDRVYGYTF. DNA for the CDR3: TGTGCCAGCAGACGTGGGGACAGGGTATATGGCTACACCTTC.